Reported below is one T cell receptor (beta chain). V shed 2 bases and J 8 bases; nucleotides not matched to a gene: 4. From germline, CDR1 is MNHEY and CDR2 SVGAGI. CDR3 length equals 13 residues. Profiled with immunoSEQ multiplex PCR; TCRdb holds only in-frame clones, not every one. The data contain 70,000 to 95,000 clones, roughly 80% of them singletons. The data stem from a study of OX40 agonist ivuxolimab in advanced cancers. The sequenced sample was CD4+ or CD8+ T cells sorted from blood, obtained in a trial of the OX40 agonist ivuxolimab. The V call is TRBV6-5, the J call TRBJ1-2; TRBD1 aligns across 8 bases. The sequence was obtained from an adult with an advanced solid tumor such as melanoma, head and neck, liver or kidney cancer. The CDR3 DNA follows: TGTGCCAGCAGTTACCAACGACAGGGGGGCTACACCTTC. It is translated as CASSYQRQGGYTF.